The 28 T cell receptor beta chains listed next were all sequenced from one sample in a study of cytomegalovirus exposure and HLA in healthy donors (dated by TCRdb to the late 2010s). The library came from the immunoSEQ multiplex PCR assay. For the multiplex PCR, a mixture combining 60 forward primers for TCR Vbeta segments and 13 reverse primers for TCR Jbeta segments was used. Here the immuneACCESS table is served through TCRdb, limited to in-frame sequences with V and J called. Missing clones are a known gap in these copies; in checked studies unresolved V genes cover under half, and the rest lacks a known reason. This sample's clone table shows about 140,000 clones. The ten most abundant clones make up 2% to 3% of the sample. Material: PBMCs. These receptors were taken from a man aged 35-49 years in good health and CMV-seronegative.

The V call is TRBV7-2, the J call TRBJ2-7; 7 positions agree with TRBD2. CDR1 and CDR2 (germline): SGHTA, FQGNSA. CDR3 length: 16 residues. V was pared by 1 base and J by 3 bases, with 9 bases of the junction left unmatched. For the CDR3, the DNA is TGTGCCAGCAGCTTAGAGTTTGGGGGGGAGGGCTACGAGCAGTACTTC. Its translation: CASSLEFGGEGYEQYF.

The chain recombines TRBV6-1 with TRBJ2-7; the match to TRBD1 covers 11 bases. Trimming at V came to 6 bases and at J to 3 bases, leaving 4 bases not matched to a gene. Germline V gene lookup returns CDR1 MNHNS and CDR2 SASEGT. This CDR3 contains 14 residues. The CDR3, as DNA: TGTGCCAGCAGATCCGGGACAGGGGGCTACGAGCAGTACTTC. Protein sequence: CASRSGTGGYEQYF.

The rearrangement links TRBV6-5 to TRBJ1-2; the D is unclear. The CDR3 is made up of 13 amino acids. Between the trimmed V and J ends, which lost 2 bases and 3 bases, there was a span of 7 bases. Per germline, CDR1 MNHEY and CDR2 SVGAGI. CDR3 bases: TGTGCCAGCAGTTACGCCGAGGACTATGGCTACACCTTC. This translates into CASSYAEDYGYTF.

V is TRBV9 and J is TRBJ1-2, with TRBD1 identical over 7 bases. V shed 4 bases and J 2 bases; nucleotides not matched to a gene: 17. Germline V lookup: CDR1 SGDLS, CDR2 YYNGEE. The CDR3 covers 18 residues. The CDR3 region has the DNA TGTGCCAGCAGCTCCCAGACAGGGTGGGAGCCTCCAAACTATGGCTACACCTTC. Protein product: CASSSQTGWEPPNYGYTF.

This sequence joins TRBV5-4 and TRBJ2-5; TRBD1 is a possible D gene (6 bases). Trimming took 4 bases from V and 1 from J, leaving 11 bases between them. Per the germline V gene, CDR1 is SGHNT and CDR2 is YYREEE (reference sequence). CDR3 length: 14 amino acids. Here the CDR3 reads CASSRQGPQETQYF. The DNA of the CDR3 is TGTGCCAGCAGCCGTCAGGGGCCCCAAGAGACCCAGTACTTC.

The gene calls are TRBV14 and TRBJ1-2; 9 positions match TRBD1. In germline, CDR1 is SGHDN, CDR2 FVKESK. The CDR3 extends over 13 amino acids. With V trimmed by 4 bases and J by 6 bases, 3 bases remained unmatched. The CDR3: CASSPRTGDGYTF. In DNA, the CDR3 is TGTGCCAGCAGCCCGAGGACAGGGGATGGCTACACCTTC.

The J gene is TRBJ1-1, the V gene TRBV9; tentatively, D is TRBD1 (6 bases). The V end lost 4 bases, the J end lost 2 bases, and 15 bases lay between the germline ends. The CDR3 is 15 residues long. Per the germline V gene, CDR1 is SGDLS and CDR2 is YYNGEE. The CDR3 sequence: CASSPPQGFNTEAFF. CDR3 coding DNA: TGTGCCAGCAGCCCCCCTCAGGGGTTCAACACTGAAGCTTTCTTT. Full variable domain (rest looked up from reference TRBV9 and TRBJ1-1): DSGVTQTPKHLITATGQRVTLRCSPRSGDLSVYWYQQSLDQGLQFLIQYYNGEERAKGNILERFSAQQFPDLHSELNLSSLELGDSALYFCASSPPQGFNTEAFFGQGTRLTVV.

The chain joins TRBV6-5 to TRBJ2-2; 10 nucleotides line up with TRBD1. The J segment lost 3 bases and the V segment lost 8 bases, leaving 3 bases of the junction unmatched. Germline V CDR1 and CDR2: MNHEY, SVGAGI. The CDR3 consists of 14 residues. The CDR3 protein is CASQDRGYTGELFF. The CDR3, as DNA: TGTGCCAGCCAGGACAGGGGGTACACCGGGGAGCTGTTTTTT.

The chain employs TRBV6-5 and TRBJ2-7; tentative D call: TRBD1 (7 bases). V dropped 8 bases and J dropped 6 bases, with 14 bases sitting between them. There are 12 residues in the CDR3. CDR1 and CDR2 (germline): MNHEY, SVGAGI. The CDR3 DNA reads as TGTGCCAGCTCTTACAGGGGAGGCGAGCAGTACTTC. Translation gives CASSYRGGEQYF.

The rearrangement uses TRBV19 and TRBJ2-2; D possibly corresponds to TRBD1 (6 bases). V dropped 5 bases and J dropped 6 bases, with 10 bases sitting between them. The length of the CDR3 is 13 residues. Germline V gene sequence: CDR1 LNHDA, CDR2 SQIVND (reference sequence). CDR3 nucleotides: TGTGCCAGTAGTTTTACAGGGTCCGGGGAGCTGTTTTTT. This codes for CASSFTGSGELFF.

The rearrangement links TRBV29-1 to TRBJ2-5; 9 bases align to TRBD2. Germline CDR1 SQVTM, CDR2 ANQGSEA. The CDR3 is made up of 14 amino acids. With V trimmed by 4 bases and J by 0 bases, 3 bases remained unmatched. CDR3 in amino acids: CSVGAGGYQETQYF. In DNA form, the CDR3 reads TGCAGCGTTGGAGCGGGGGGTTACCAAGAGACCCAGTACTTC.

The chain carries TRBV7-3 and TRBJ2-2; 7 bases are a match to TRBD1. The germline CDR1 and CDR2 sequences are SGHTA and FQGTGA. CDR3 length: 13 residues. Losses at the gene ends were 5 bases for V and 5 bases for J; bases not matched to a gene: 2. CDR3 residues: CASSRGQTGELFF. CDR3 in DNA: TGTGCCAGCAGCAGGGGGCAAACCGGGGAGCTGTTTTTT.

The chain combines TRBV7-3 with TRBJ2-5, with TRBD2 identical over 8 bases. This CDR3 has 20 residues. The V gene's germline CDR1 is SGHTA and CDR2 FQGTGA. Unmatched junction bases numbered 16, after V lost 0 bases and J lost 1 base. The chain's CDR3 is CASSLTPVTGGSPSQETQYF. CDR3 coding DNA: TGTGCCAGCAGCTTAACGCCCGTGACGGGGGGGTCGCCGAGCCAAGAGACCCAGTACTTC. The variable domain in full, completed from reference TRBV7-3 and TRBJ2-5, reads GAGVSQTPSNKVTEKGKYVELRCDPISGHTALYWYRQSLGQGPEFLIYFQGTGAADDSGLPNDRFFAVRPEGSVSTLKIQRTERGDSAVYLCASSLTPVTGGSPSQETQYFGPGTRLLVL.

The chain links TRBV28 to TRBJ1-5; 7 bases fit TRBD1. The germline V gene encodes CDR1 MDHEN and CDR2 SYDVKM. The J segment lost 2 bases and the V segment lost 6 bases, leaving 10 bases of the junction unmatched. This CDR3 has 16 amino acids. The DNA of the CDR3 is TGTGCCAGCAGACGACAGGGAATCTGGGGCAATCAGCCCCAGCATTTT. Its translation is CASRRQGIWGNQPQHF.

The gene calls are TRBV7-6 and TRBJ2-7; D perhaps matches TRBD1 (6 bases). Per germline, CDR1 SGHVS and CDR2 FNYEAQ. CDR3 length: 14 residues. Trimming took off 3 bases at V and 3 bases at J, with 12 bases between the two ends. CDR3 bases: TGTGCCAGCAGCTTTCGGGACAAAGTCTACGAGCAGTACTTC. It translates to CASSFRDKVYEQYF.

The chain uses TRBV4-2 and TRBJ2-5; TRBD1 matches 8 bases. CDR3 length: 17 residues. With V trimmed by 0 bases and J by 0 bases, 6 bases remained unmatched. The germline gives CDR1 LGHNA, CDR2 YNFKEQ. CDR3 in DNA: TGTGCCAGCAGCCAAGATTGGGCAGGGGGCAACCAAGAGACCCAGTACTTC. This sequence encodes CASSQDWAGGNQETQYF.

The CDR3 DNA reads as TGTGCCAGCATTGAGACACCAGGAAACACCATATATTTT. Amino acid sequence: CASIETPGNTIYF. This rearrangement joins TRBV6-5 to TRBJ1-3; D uncertain. The CDR3 length is 13 residues. The germline V gene has CDR1 MNHEY and CDR2 SVGAGI. Trimming took off 7 bases at V and 4 bases at J, with 11 bases between the two ends.

The V and J genes are TRBV6-4 and TRBJ2-2; 11 bases align to TRBD2. V lost 5 bases to trimming and J lost 3 bases; unmatched junction nucleotides: 2. The germline gives CDR1 MRHNA, CDR2 SNTAGT. The CDR3 is 15 amino acids. CDR3 region: CASSRLAGYTGELFF. CDR3 DNA sequence: TGTGCCAGCAGTCGACTAGCGGGGTACACCGGGGAGCTGTTTTTT.

V gene TRBV27 combines with J gene TRBJ2-6; D may be TRBD1 (6 bases). The CDR3 covers 17 residues. The V and J ends lost 3 bases and 5 bases respectively, with 17 bases between them. CDR1 MNHEY and CDR2 SMNVEV come from the germline V gene (reference sequence). The CDR3 DNA is TGTGCCAGCAGTTTTGTTCCGCAGGGGAGTAGGGCCAACGTCCTGACTTTC. Translation gives CASSFVPQGSRANVLTF.

CDR3 DNA sequence: TGTGCCAGCAGTTACTCGAGTTTTTCACCCCTCCACTTT. Its translation: CASSYSSFSPLHF. The J gene is TRBJ1-6, the V gene TRBV6-6; D not resolved. In germline, CDR1 is MNHNY, CDR2 SVGAGI (reference sequence). V was shortened by 0 bases and J by 9 bases, with 6 bases between the two germline ends. CDR3 size: 13 residues.

In DNA, the CDR3 is TGTGCCAGCAGTCCTGGACAGGGTCGCCCCTCTGGGGCCAACGTCCTGACTTTC. Translated: CASSPGQGRPSGANVLTF. The chain joins TRBV27 to TRBJ2-6; 8 positions agree with TRBD1. V trimming: 5 bases; J trimming: 0 bases; junction bases outside the gene matches: 9. Germline loops: CDR1 MNHEY, CDR2 SMNVEV (reference sequence). The CDR3 sequence is 18 residues long.

V is TRBV7-2 and J is TRBJ1-1; D is possibly TRBD1 (6 bases). This CDR3 contains 14 residues. Germline V CDR1 and CDR2: SGHTA, FQGNSA. The V end was cut by 5 bases, the J end by 6 bases, with 16 bases between. CDR3 amino acids: CASSSRQVQAEAFF. CDR3 coding DNA: TGTGCCAGCAGCAGTCGACAGGTTCAGGCTGAAGCTTTCTTT.

The J gene is TRBJ2-7, the V gene TRBV19; D is undetermined. This CDR3 is 13 amino acids long. Germline CDR1 LNHDA, CDR2 SQIVND (reference sequence). Between the trimmed V and J ends, which lost 1 base and 2 bases, there was a span of 6 bases. The CDR3 nucleotides are TGTGCCAGTAGTATAGCTCAGACCTACGAGCAGTACTTC. Its protein product is CASSIAQTYEQYF.

This chain connects TRBV11-2 to TRBJ2-7; 7 positions match TRBD1. Germline V gene lookup returns CDR1 SGHAT and CDR2 FQNNGV. V trimming: 4 bases; J trimming: 1 base; junction bases outside the gene matches: 4. The CDR3 loop spans 14 amino acids. Here the CDR3 reads CASSWGQRSYEQYF. Here the CDR3 DNA reads TGTGCCAGCAGCTGGGGACAGAGGTCCTACGAGCAGTACTTC.

The chain combines TRBV28 with TRBJ2-1; a weak D match, TRBD1 (5 bases). CDR1 and CDR2 (germline): MDHEN, SYDVKM. CDR3 length: 12 residues. With 5 bases removed from V and 5 bases from J, the gap between germline ends came to 7 bases. Here the CDR3 reads CASSPGHNEQFF. Written as DNA, the CDR3 is TGTGCCAGCAGTCCAGGGCACAATGAGCAGTTCTTC.

The genes are TRBV7-3 and TRBJ1-1, with 8 bases that match TRBD1. Germline values: CDR1 SGHTA, CDR2 FQGTGA. V was pared by 5 bases and J by 1 base, with 15 bases of the junction left unmatched. The CDR3 sequence is 18 residues long. The CDR3 nucleotides read TGTGCCAGCAGCCCCCACCGGACAGGGCGAAACAAGAACACTGAAGCTTTCTTT. This gives the protein CASSPHRTGRNKNTEAFF.

The chain uses TRBV10-3 and TRBJ1-2; 8 bases line up with TRBD1. CDR1 is ENHRY, CDR2 SYGVKD, per germline. This CDR3 is built from 15 residues. With V trimmed by 7 bases and J by 1 base, 8 bases remained unmatched. The CDR3 nucleotides read TGTGCCATCACCCTCGACAGGGGAGTTAACTATGGCTACACCTTC. Protein sequence: CAITLDRGVNYGYTF.

The chain carries TRBV15 and TRBJ2-1, with 13 bases fitting TRBD2. Germline CDR1 and CDR2: LNHNV and YYDKDF (reference sequence). The CDR3 has 17 residues. The trim removed 0 bases at V and 7 bases at J, leaving 6 bases unmatched. The CDR3 DNA reads TGTGCCACCAGCAGAGATTTGACTAGCGGGGGGTTTAATGAGCAGTTCTTC. Translation: CATSRDLTSGGFNEQFF.